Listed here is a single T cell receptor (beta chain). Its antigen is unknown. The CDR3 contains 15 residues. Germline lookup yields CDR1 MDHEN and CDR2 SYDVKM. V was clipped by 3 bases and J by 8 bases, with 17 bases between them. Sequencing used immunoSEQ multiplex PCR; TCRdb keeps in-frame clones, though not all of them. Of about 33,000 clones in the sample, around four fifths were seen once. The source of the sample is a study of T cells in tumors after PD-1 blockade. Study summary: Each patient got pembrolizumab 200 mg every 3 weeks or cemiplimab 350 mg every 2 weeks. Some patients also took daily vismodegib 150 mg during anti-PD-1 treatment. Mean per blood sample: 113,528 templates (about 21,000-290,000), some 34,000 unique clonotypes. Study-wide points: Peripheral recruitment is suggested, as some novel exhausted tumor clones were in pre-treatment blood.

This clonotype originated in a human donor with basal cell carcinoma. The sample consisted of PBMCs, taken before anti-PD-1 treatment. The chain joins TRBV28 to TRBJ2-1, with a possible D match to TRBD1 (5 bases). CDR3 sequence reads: CASSLGPGSLDEQFF. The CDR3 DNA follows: TGTGCCAGCAGTTTGGGGCCAGGGTCCCTTGATGAGCAGTTCTTC.